These T cell receptor beta chains were read from a single sample in a study of T-cell memory formation after mild COVID-19. MiXCR was run by TCRdb on the 5' RACE reads, yielding one entry per CDR3 protein. The table has 200,000 to 250,000 distinct CDR3 sequences, roughly 9.4% seen once. The specimen was PBMCs or a T cell subset sorted from them (not recorded which). The origin of the receptors is a man aged 18 to 35 who had mild COVID-19 (a few samples of this study predate the infection). Cell type and time point are not known. CDR3s include the opening cysteine and the closing phenylalanine or tryptophan. The D gene is left open where the match is weak. Size is stated for part of the rows, as once, few or many counts, or as a class when the clone is expanded.

V gene	D gene	J gene	clone size	CDR3 DNA	CDR3 protein
TRBV7-2	TRBD2	TRBJ2-1	many	TGTGCCAGCAGCTTAGAAGGGGGGCCTAGCGGGATCAATGAGCAGTTCTTC	CASSLEGGPSGINEQFF
TRBV5-1	-	TRBJ1-1	-	TGCGCCAGCAGCTTGGGGGTAAGAGGAATCGGTGGAGTCACTGAAGCTTTCTTT	CASSLGVRGIGGVTEAFF
TRBV4-3	-	TRBJ2-2	-	TGCGCCAGCAGCCAAGAACCCGGGGGAGGAACCGGGGAGCTGTTTTTT	CASSQEPGGGTGELFF
TRBV19	-	TRBJ1-2	few	TGTGCCAGTAGTATTGACGGGGTTGTCTATGGCTACACCTTC	CASSIDGVVYGYTF
TRBV9	-	TRBJ2-5	many	TGTGCCAGCAGCGTAGAGGGGACGGCCCTCGGGGAGACCCAGTACTTC	CASSVEGTALGETQYF
TRBV20-1	-	TRBJ1-5	-	TGCAGTGCTGCACAGGGAGCGTTGAGCAATCAGCCCCAGCATTTT	CSAAQGALSNQPQHF
TRBV10-3	-	TRBJ2-4	-	TGTGCCACCAGGGACGCTCGCGAGGCCAAAACCATTCAGTACTTC	CATRDAREAKTIQYF
TRBV30	TRBD1	TRBJ2-2	few	TGTGCCTGTCAACCGGGACAGGGATATATCGGGGAGCTGTTTTTT	CACQPGQGYIGELFF
TRBV6-5	-	TRBJ1-1	few	TGTGCCAGCAGTTACACCAACCCAGGCTACTTGAACACTGAAGCTTTCTTT	CASSYTNPGYLNTEAFF
TRBV7-2	TRBD1	TRBJ2-5	-	TGTGCCAGCAGCTTAGGGGGTGACAGGGGAGTTGCGACCCAGTACTTC	CASSLGGDRGVATQYF
TRBV4-1	TRBD1	TRBJ2-3	-	TGCGCCAGCAGACGAGGGACAGTCCCCACAGATACGCAGTATTTT	CASRRGTVPTDTQYF
TRBV7-8	-	TRBJ2-3	-	TGTGCCAGCAGCTTTTTTAGTCGAGGGGGAGCGGATACGCAGTATTTT	CASSFFSRGGADTQYF
TRBV5-1	TRBD2	TRBJ2-7	-	TGCGCCAGCAGCTTGCTTGGGGGGGGAGAGCAGTACTTC	CASSLLGGGEQYF
TRBV5-1	-	TRBJ2-2	many	TGCGCCAGCAGCTTGCGGTTTACCGGGGAGCTGTTTTTT	CASSLRFTGELFF
TRBV5-1	TRBD1	TRBJ2-1	-	TGCGCCAGCAGCCCGACCCCGACAGGGTCCAATGAGCAGTTCTTC	CASSPTPTGSNEQFF
TRBV7-2	-	TRBJ2-1	-	TGTGCCAGCAGCAACGCGGGGCCGGGCGAGCAGTTCTTC	CASSNAGPGEQFF
TRBV28	TRBD1	TRBJ2-5	few	TGTGCCAGCAGTTTATGGTCTCCGGACAGGGGCGAGACCCAGTACTTC	CASSLWSPDRGETQYF
TRBV10-3	-	TRBJ1-3	-	TGTGCCATCAGCAGGGTGACAGGCTCTGGAAACACCATATATTTT	CAISRVTGSGNTIYF
TRBV11-2	-	TRBJ2-7	few	TGTGCCAGCAGCCCCGGGCCCAAGACCTACGAGCAGTACTTC	CASSPGPKTYEQYF
TRBV5-5	TRBD2	TRBJ2-1	few	TGTGCCAGCACCGAGACTAGCGGGGGTTACAATGAGCAGTTCTTC	CASTETSGGYNEQFF
TRBV7-9	-	TRBJ1-1	few	TGTGCCAGCGGTCAGGGACGGGACACTGAAGCTTTCTTT	CASGQGRDTEAFF
TRBV7-6	-	TRBJ2-1	many	TGTGCCAGCAGCTCGGCGATTAGCTCCTACAATGAGCAGTTCTTC	CASSSAISSYNEQFF
TRBV6-2/TRBV6-3	-	TRBJ1-1	few	TGTGCCAGCAGTTACTCCCCGGCTACAGGAAACACTGAAGCTTTCTTT	CASSYSPATGNTEAFF
TRBV20-1	-	TRBJ2-1	few	TGCAGTGCTGCCGTCGACCGGCAGTTCTTC	CSAAVDRQFF
TRBV30	-	TRBJ2-1	many	TGTGCCTGGAGTGTAGCTGGGACTCACTACTACAATGAGCAGTTCTTC	CAWSVAGTHYYNEQFF
TRBV13	-	TRBJ2-4	few	TGTGCCAGCAGCCCTGTTGGGGTTAGCAGAAACATTCAGTACTTC	CASSPVGVSRNIQYF
TRBV7-2	-	TRBJ2-5	-	TGTGCCAGCAGCACGGGGACGCAAGAGACCCAGTACTTC	CASSTGTQETQYF
TRBV11-2	-	TRBJ2-1	few	TGTGCCAGCAGCCCCCGCTGGGGGATTCAAGTCTACAATGAGCAGTTCTTC	CASSPRWGIQVYNEQFF
TRBV20-1	-	TRBJ2-3	many	TGCAGTGCTATTGGTGGCACAGATACGCAGTATTTT	CSAIGGTDTQYF
TRBV28	TRBD1	TRBJ2-6	few	TGTGCCAGCAGTTCCTTGGGACAGCTCTCTGGGGCCAACGTCCTGACTTTC	CASSSLGQLSGANVLTF
TRBV29-1	-	TRBJ1-2	-	TGCAGCGTTGATAGTAGGAATTCAGGGGAGGGTAACTATGGCTACACCTTC	CSVDSRNSGEGNYGYTF
TRBV7-3	TRBD1	TRBJ2-3	-	TGTGCCAGCAGACCGACAGGGAACCCCGCCCAGACGCAGTATTTT	CASRPTGNPAQTQYF
TRBV20-1	-	TRBJ2-3	-	TGCAGTGCTAGAGATCGAGGGTCTAGCACAGATACGCAGTATTTT	CSARDRGSSTDTQYF
TRBV29-1	TRBD1	TRBJ2-1	few	TGCAGCGCACGAGGAGGGACAGGGAACAATGAGCAGTTCTTC	CSARGGTGNNEQFF
TRBV7-9	-	TRBJ2-2	-	TGTGCCAGCAGATTAAGGCTAGCTCAGGAGAATAGCACCGGGGAGCTGTTTTTT	CASRLRLAQENSTGELFF
TRBV5-5	TRBD2	TRBJ2-3	-	TGTGCCAGCAGCGTAGGGACTAGCGGGGGGGGCACAGATACGCAGTATTTT	CASSVGTSGGGTDTQYF
TRBV10-3	TRBD1	TRBJ1-3	-	TGTGCCATCAGTCCACAGGGGGCGAGAAACACCATATATTTT	CAISPQGARNTIYF
TRBV4-3	-	TRBJ2-5	few	TGCGCCAGCAGCCAAGAAATGTCCCGGGGGACCCAGTACTTC	CASSQEMSRGTQYF
TRBV20-1	TRBD1	TRBJ1-5	few	TGCAGTGCTGAGGGGGCAGGCAATCAGCCCCAGCATTTT	CSAEGAGNQPQHF
TRBV20-1	-	TRBJ2-4	many	TGCAGTGCTCGGCCCGCCGGGGACCAAAACATTCAGTACTTC	CSARPAGDQNIQYF
TRBV7-9	-	TRBJ1-1	few	TGTGCCAGCAGCTTATGGACCGCCCAAAGTGAAGCTTTCTTT	CASSLWTAQSEAFF
TRBV10-2	TRBD2	TRBJ2-3	-	TGCGCCAGCAGTGAACCCCCGGGACTAGCAGCAGATACGCAGTATTTT	CASSEPPGLAADTQYF
TRBV27	-	TRBJ2-5	few	TGTGCCAGCAGTCGCACTAGAACCCAAGAGACCCAGTACTTC	CASSRTRTQETQYF
TRBV5-1	TRBD1	TRBJ2-7	many	TGCGCCAGCGCCGCTCAGGCAGGGGGTTTGTACGAGCAGTACTTC	CASAAQAGGLYEQYF
TRBV19	-	TRBJ2-4	-	TGTGCCAGTAGTACACATCTTGGCAGGGCGGCCAAAAACATTCAGTACTTC	CASSTHLGRAAKNIQYF
TRBV6-5	-	TRBJ1-5	few	TGTGCCAGCAGCTCGGACTGGAATCAGCCCCAGCATTTT	CASSSDWNQPQHF
TRBV5-1	TRBD1	TRBJ2-5	-	TGCGCCAGCAGCTTGGACCCCGGGACAGGGTACGAGACCCAGTACTTC	CASSLDPGTGYETQYF
TRBV7-2	-	TRBJ1-3	-	TGTGCCAGCAGCAGCGCCGTTAGGTCCCGGGGAAACACCATATATTTT	CASSSAVRSRGNTIYF
TRBV10-2	-	TRBJ1-1	many	TGCGCCAGCAGTGGGGGAGTGAACACTGAAGCTTTCTTT	CASSGGVNTEAFF
TRBV5-1	-	TRBJ2-1	-	TGCGCCAGCAGCGGAGGCTATAGTGATGAGCAGTTCTTC	CASSGGYSDEQFF
TRBV5-1	TRBD1	TRBJ1-4	-	TGCGCCAGCAGCTTGGATTACAGGGGCTACGAAAAACTGTTTTTT	CASSLDYRGYEKLFF
TRBV4-3	-	TRBJ1-6	many	TGCGCCAGCAGCCAAGCAGGGGCGGCAGATTCACCCCTCCACTTT	CASSQAGAADSPLHF
TRBV29-1	TRBD1	TRBJ1-1	few	TGCAGCGTTGCTGTTCAGGGGGGAGCGAACACTGAAGCTTTCTTT	CSVAVQGGANTEAFF